This TCR beta chain was documented in a study of CD8+ T cells in alopecia areata. Study summary: Tofacitinib lasted 6 to 18 months, then 6 months off drug. Study-wide findings and caveats: Patients displayed less clarity in TCR sharing than mice, a finding possibly related to HLA. Among the 100 top clones, expanded CD8+ clones, like scalp clonality, were significantly decreased by tofacitinib.

Once RNA had been extracted, it was reverse transcribed into cDNA to act as the sequencing template. The repertoire was sequenced with immunoSEQ multiplex PCR; TCRdb's copy has only in-frame clones and lacks some. The sample holds about 180,000 clones, approximately 59% seen once. Germline lookup yields CDR1 SQVTM and CDR2 ANQGSEA. The CDR3 runs to 13 residues. Trimming removed 0 bases at V and 8 bases at J, with 13 bases between. Treatment: oral pan-JAK inhibitor, 5-10 mg twice daily. This clone has just a few counts. The target antigen is unknown. The chain combines TRBV29-1 with TRBJ1-1, with D perhaps matching TRBD1 (5 bases). The origin of this receptor is a human donor with alopecia areata. Sequencing used CD4+ T cells sorted from blood, obtained at roughly week 58, from a patient treated with tofacitinib. As DNA, the CDR3 is TGCAGCGTTGAAGATTGGGGGTCAACAGAAGCTTTCTTT. Its protein product is CSVEDWGSTEAFF.